Listed below are T cell receptor beta chains from one sample, sequenced in a study of blood T cell repertoires in COVID-19. TCRdb's copy holds only in-frame clones and misses some; the assay was immunoSEQ multiplex PCR. Among about 150,000 clones listed, around four fifths were seen once. The sequenced sample consisted of PBMCs or T cells enriched from blood (not recorded which). Receptor source: a man aged 50 to 59 who had recovered from COVID-19. The conserved cysteine and the conserved F or W are not part of the CDR3 here. Fields, in order: CDR3 length, V gene, CDR3 protein.

>12|TRBV10-3
AIAPRTNEETQY
>10|TRBV6-5
ASRDRVSPLH
>14|TRBV12-5
ASGSNGQGMGTEAF
>13|TRBV9
ASSVGQQLTETQY
>15|TRBV18
ASSLSAGASVSYEQY
>14|TRBV4-3
ASSQGTGGSYNEQF
>11|TRBV2
ASTESQGHGYT
>11|TRBV3-1/TRBV3-2
ASSQGGNQPQH
>18|TRBV9
ASSAGWTSGGAKGTDTQY
>12|TRBV7-2
ASNLGLTTDTQY
>11|TRBV7-2
ASSPDSLSEAF
>13|TRBV19
ASSIGQGANQPQH
>13|TRBV6-5
ASSYDSQLVGELF
>15|TRBV7-2
ASSPRPTGGGGDTQY
>12|TRBV29-1
SVARTANTGELF
>10|TRBV4-2
ASSSQGYEQY
>14|TRBV11-3
ASSPHREHSGNTIY